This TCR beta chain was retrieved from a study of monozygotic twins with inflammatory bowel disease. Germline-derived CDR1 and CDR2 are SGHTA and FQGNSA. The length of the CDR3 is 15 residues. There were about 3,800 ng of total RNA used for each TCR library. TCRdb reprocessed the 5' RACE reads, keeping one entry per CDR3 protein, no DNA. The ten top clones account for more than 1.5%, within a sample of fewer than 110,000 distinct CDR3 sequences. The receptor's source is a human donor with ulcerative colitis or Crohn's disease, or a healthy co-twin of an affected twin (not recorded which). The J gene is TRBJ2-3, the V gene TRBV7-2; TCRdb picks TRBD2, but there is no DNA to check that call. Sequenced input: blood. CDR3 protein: CASSPQRGVGDTQYF.